Each of the 16 T cell receptor beta chains below was sequenced from the same sample in a study of T cell repertoires in cytomegalovirus infection. Using its own MiXCR run on the reads, TCRdb lists one record per CDR3 protein. The sample lists 300,000 to 400,000 distinct CDR3 sequences; more than 8% were seen once. The sample consisted of PBMCs. All receptors come from a human donor in good health (CMV status not recorded). Some clones in this sample may be carry-over from other donors' samples.

The sample holds many counts of this clonotype. CDR3 loop: CASSLEGGGSYNEQFF. CDR3 nucleotides: TGTGCCAGCAGCTTAGAGGGCGGTGGGTCCTACAATGAGCAGTTCTTC. The V and J genes are TRBV7-8 and TRBJ2-1; D unclear. Germline V lookup: CDR1 SGHVS, CDR2 FQNEAQ. CDR3 length: 16 residues. V was trimmed by 1 base and J by 1 base, leaving 11 bases between them.

This chain joins TRBV7-6 and TRBJ2-5; the D gene could be TRBD1 or TRBD2 (5 bases each). CDR1 and CDR2 from the germline V gene are SGHVS and FNYEAQ. Trimming left V 6 bases short and J 4 bases short, with 18 bases between. The CDR3 runs to 15 residues. The CDR3 nucleotides are TGTGCCAGCAGGGGTACAGTGGGGGACGGAGAGACCCAGTACTTC. The encoded protein is CASRGTVGDGETQYF.

This clonotype showed up just a few times. The chain recombines TRBV7-9 with TRBJ1-4; tentatively, D is TRBD1 (6 bases). Between the trimmed V and J ends, which lost 0 bases and 0 bases, there was a span of 17 bases. Per germline, CDR1 SEHNR and CDR2 FQNEAQ (reference sequence). CDR3 length: 19 residues. CDR3 in amino acids: CASSLADPGGLATNEKLFF. The CDR3 DNA is TGTGCCAGCAGCTTAGCTGACCCCGGGGGCCTTGCAACTAATGAAAAACTGTTTTTT.

This clonotype was observed a few times. The chain has TRBV6-2 or TRBV6-3 and TRBJ1-2; D unresolved. The V end lost 10 bases, the J end lost 5 bases, and 11 bases lay between the germline ends. CDR1 and CDR2 (germline): MNHEY, SVGEGT. CDR3 length: 11 residues. In nucleotides, the CDR3 is TGTGCCACCTTCGACCAATATGGCTACACCTTC. Its protein is CATFDQYGYTF.

The table lists this clonotype with many counts. The J gene is TRBJ2-5, the V gene TRBV6-2 or TRBV6-3, with D tentatively TRBD2 (5 bases). The CDR3 spans 14 residues. The V and J ends lost 5 bases and 5 bases respectively, with 15 bases between them. From germline, CDR1 is MNHEY and CDR2 SVGEGT. CDR3 loop: CASSDRGYKETQYF. The CDR3 coding sequence is TGTGCCAGCAGTGACCGAGGGTATAAGGAGACCCAGTACTTC.

The table lists this clonotype with a few counts. The V gene is TRBV28, the J gene TRBJ2-3; TRBD1 matches 11 bases. From germline, CDR1 is MDHEN and CDR2 SYDVKM. Trimming cost V 5 bases and J 5 bases; bases outside gene matches: 9. CDR3 length: 16 residues. The CDR3 spells CASSQTGTGGEDTQYF. The CDR3 coding sequence is TGTGCCAGCAGTCAAACCGGGACAGGGGGGGAAGATACGCAGTATTTT.

This clonotype was recorded at least ten times. The rearrangement uses TRBV28 and TRBJ2-4, with a tentative D call TRBD1 (5 bases). The V end lost 6 bases, the J end lost 8 bases, and 14 bases lay between the germline ends. The CDR3 contains 13 residues. Germline V CDR1 and CDR2: MDHEN, SYDVKM. The CDR3 spells CASRPTVTHIQYF. The CDR3 bases are TGTGCCAGCAGGCCGACAGTTACGCACATTCAGTACTTC.

Only a few counts were recorded for this clonotype. The V call is TRBV10-3, the J call TRBJ1-2, with a weak D call TRBD1 (5 bases). Per germline, CDR1 ENHRY and CDR2 SYGVKD. Between the trimmed V and J ends, which lost 2 bases and 4 bases, there was a span of 14 bases. The CDR3 loop spans 15 amino acids. Written as DNA, the CDR3 is TGTGCCATCAGTGAGCCGAGACCAGGGAGCTATGGCTACACCTTC. As protein: CAISEPRPGSYGYTF.

In this sample, this clonotype turned up a few times. The J gene is TRBJ2-5, the V gene TRBV10-2, with 8 bases aligning to TRBD1. Germline loops: CDR1 WSHSY, CDR2 SAAADI. This CDR3 has 13 residues. Trimming took 10 bases from V and 4 from J; bases not matched to a gene: 8. The CDR3 is CATDPRGRETQYF. CDR3 bases: TGCGCCACCGACCCCAGGGGGCGAGAGACCCAGTACTTC.

This clonotype was seen repeatedly, ten times or more. V is TRBV18 and J is TRBJ1-2, with D possibly being TRBD1 (6 bases). The V gene's germline CDR1 is KGHSH and CDR2 LQKENI. V gave up 5 bases and J gave up 4 bases, with 11 bases separating them. The CDR3 extends over 13 amino acids. CDR3 protein: CASSSDRLYGYTF. In DNA, the CDR3 is TGTGCCAGCTCATCGGACAGACTCTATGGCTACACCTTC.

This clonotype was picked up a small number of times. This chain links TRBV6-2 or TRBV6-3 with TRBJ2-1, with 12 bases that match TRBD2. V shed 5 bases and J 2 bases; nucleotides not matched to a gene: 4. CDR1 and CDR2 (germline): MNHEY, SVGEGT. CDR3 length equals 16 residues. The CDR3 nucleotides are TGTGCCAGCAGTGAATGGACTAGCGGGACCTACAATGAGCAGTTCTTC. Translation gives CASSEWTSGTYNEQFF.

The rearrangement joins TRBV4-3 to TRBJ2-1; D may be TRBD2 (5 bases). Between the trimmed V and J ends, which lost 0 bases and 3 bases, there was a span of 12 bases. The CDR3 has 16 amino acids. CDR1 LGHNA and CDR2 YSLEER come from the germline V gene. The CDR3 nucleotides read TGCGCCAGCAGCCAAGATTGGGAGACTAACTACAATGAGCAGTTCTTC. Its translation: CASSQDWETNYNEQFF.

This sequence joins TRBV11-3 and TRBJ2-5; D might be TRBD1 (5 bases). The CDR3 spans 13 residues. Germline V CDR1 and CDR2: SGHNT, YENEEA. V was cut by 4 bases and J by 5 bases, with 11 bases left in between. The CDR3 region is CASSSGFGETQYF. Here the CDR3 DNA reads TGTGCCAGCAGCTCAGGGTTTGGGGAGACCCAGTACTTC.

This sequence joins TRBV4-1 and TRBJ2-5; D is perhaps TRBD2 (5 bases). This CDR3 is 16 amino acids long. CDR1 is MGHRA, CDR2 YSYEKL, per germline. The V gene lost 0 bases and the J gene lost 2 bases, with 13 bases spanning the gap. CDR3 in amino acids: CASSQEPGPGQETQYF. The CDR3 coding sequence is TGCGCCAGCAGCCAAGAGCCGGGCCCGGGGCAAGAGACCCAGTACTTC.

This clonotype was counted only a few times. V and J are TRBV28 and TRBJ2-3; 9 nucleotides agree with TRBD1. The CDR3 runs 15 residues. The germline gives CDR1 MDHEN, CDR2 SYDVKM. Unmatched junction bases numbered 5, after V lost 2 bases and J lost 5 bases. The CDR3 sequence: CASSLNRGRVDTQYF. CDR3 coding DNA: TGTGCCAGCAGTTTAAACAGGGGGCGCGTAGATACGCAGTATTTT. The full variable domain, completed using reference TRBV28 and TRBJ2-3, is DVKVTQSSRYLVKRTGEKVFLECVQDMDHENMFWYRQDPGLGLRLIYFSYDVKMKEKGDIPEGYSVSREKKERFSLILESASTNQTSMYLCASSLNRGRVDTQYFGPGTRLTVL.

Details on this clonotype: Just one base apart from a much larger clone, this may be a read error. The chain carries TRBV25-1 and TRBJ2-1, with TRBD2 identical over 9 bases. The V gene's germline CDR1 is MGHDK and CDR2 SYGVNS. The CDR3 contains 14 residues. The CDR3 DNA follows: TGTGCCAGCAGGAAGGGACTAGCACACAATGCGCAGTTCTTC. Protein product: CASRKGLAHNAQFF.